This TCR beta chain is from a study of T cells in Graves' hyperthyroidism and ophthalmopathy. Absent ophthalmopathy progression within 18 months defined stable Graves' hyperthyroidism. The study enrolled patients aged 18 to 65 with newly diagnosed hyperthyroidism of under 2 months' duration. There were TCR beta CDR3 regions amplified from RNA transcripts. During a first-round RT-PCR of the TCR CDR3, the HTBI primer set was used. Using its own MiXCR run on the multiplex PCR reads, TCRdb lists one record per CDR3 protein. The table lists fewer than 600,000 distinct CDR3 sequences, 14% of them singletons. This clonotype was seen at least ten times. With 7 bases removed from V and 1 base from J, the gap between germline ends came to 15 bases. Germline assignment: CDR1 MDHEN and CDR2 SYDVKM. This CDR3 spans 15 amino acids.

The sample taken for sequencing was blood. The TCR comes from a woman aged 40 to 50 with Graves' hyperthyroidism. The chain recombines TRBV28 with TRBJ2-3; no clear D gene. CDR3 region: CASNPSSLCTDTQYF. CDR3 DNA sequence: TGTGCCAGCAACCCATCGAGTCTTTGCACAGATACGCAGTATTTT.